The clone carrying this TCR beta chain was observed a single time. V was clipped by 5 bases and J by 7 bases; unmatched bases: 11. This CDR3 region has 15 residues. Germline CDR1 reads LNHDA; CDR2 reads SQIVND (reference sequence). PCR was run on genomic DNA. Multiplex PCR with 30 forward and 13 reverse primers amplified the TCR beta CDR3. One entry per CDR3 protein, called by TCRdb with MiXCR from the multiplex PCR reads. The sample lists around 300,000 distinct CDR3 sequences, around 50% occurring once. The data originate from a study of type 1 and type 2 diabetes patients. Material: peripheral blood mononuclear cells (PBMCs). V and J are TRBV19 and TRBJ1-1; the match to TRBD1 covers 9 bases. The sequence derives from a man between 18 and 35 years old with type 2 diabetes. CDR3 region: CASSEHRGLGGEAFF. CDR3 nucleotide sequence: TGTGCCAGTAGTGAACACAGGGGGCTAGGAGGTGAAGCTTTCTTT.